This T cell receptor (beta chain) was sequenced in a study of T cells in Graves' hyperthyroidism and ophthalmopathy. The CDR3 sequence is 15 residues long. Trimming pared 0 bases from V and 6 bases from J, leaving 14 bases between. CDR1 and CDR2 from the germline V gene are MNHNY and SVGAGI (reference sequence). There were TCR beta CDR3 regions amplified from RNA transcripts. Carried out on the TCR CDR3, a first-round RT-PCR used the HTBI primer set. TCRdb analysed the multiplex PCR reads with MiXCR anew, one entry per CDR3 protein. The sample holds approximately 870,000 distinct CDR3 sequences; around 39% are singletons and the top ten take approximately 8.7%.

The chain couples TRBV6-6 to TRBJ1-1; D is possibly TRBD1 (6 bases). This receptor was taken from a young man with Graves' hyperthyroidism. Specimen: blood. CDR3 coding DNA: TGTGCCAGCAGTTACTCGTCAGGGGCGGGGGCTGAAGCTTTCTTT. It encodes CASSYSSGAGAEAFF.